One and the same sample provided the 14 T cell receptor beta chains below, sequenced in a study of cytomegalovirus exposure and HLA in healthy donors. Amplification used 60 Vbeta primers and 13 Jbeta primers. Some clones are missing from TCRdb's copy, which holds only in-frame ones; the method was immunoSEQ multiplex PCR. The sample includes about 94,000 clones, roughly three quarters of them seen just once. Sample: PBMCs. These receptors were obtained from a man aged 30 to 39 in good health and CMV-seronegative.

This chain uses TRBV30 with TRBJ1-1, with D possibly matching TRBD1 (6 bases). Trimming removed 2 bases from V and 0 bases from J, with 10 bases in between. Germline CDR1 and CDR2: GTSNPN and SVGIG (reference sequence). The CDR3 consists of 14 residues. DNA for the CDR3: TGTGCCTGGAGTCTCAGGGACATGAACACTGAAGCTTTCTTT. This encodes CAWSLRDMNTEAFF.

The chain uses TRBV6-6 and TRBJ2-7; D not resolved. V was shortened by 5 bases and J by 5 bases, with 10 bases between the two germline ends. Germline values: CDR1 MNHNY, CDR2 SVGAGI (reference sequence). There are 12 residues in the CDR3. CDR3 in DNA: TGTGCCAGCAGTCTAGGTTTTAACGAGCAGTACTTC. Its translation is CASSLGFNEQYF.

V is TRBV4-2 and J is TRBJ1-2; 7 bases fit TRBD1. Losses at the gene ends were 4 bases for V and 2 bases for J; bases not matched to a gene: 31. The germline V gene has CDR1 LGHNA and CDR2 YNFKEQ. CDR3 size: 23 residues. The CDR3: CASSPRVGRYADRTSVGNYGYTF. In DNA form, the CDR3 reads TGTGCCAGCAGCCCACGGGTTGGCCGATACGCGGACAGGACGAGTGTGGGGAACTATGGCTACACCTTC.

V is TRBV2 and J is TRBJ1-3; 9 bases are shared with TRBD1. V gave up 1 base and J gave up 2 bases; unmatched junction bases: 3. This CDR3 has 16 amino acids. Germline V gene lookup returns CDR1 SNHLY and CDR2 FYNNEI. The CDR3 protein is CASSEEQGAPGNTIYF. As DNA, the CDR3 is TGTGCCAGCAGTGAAGAACAGGGGGCGCCTGGAAACACCATATATTTT.

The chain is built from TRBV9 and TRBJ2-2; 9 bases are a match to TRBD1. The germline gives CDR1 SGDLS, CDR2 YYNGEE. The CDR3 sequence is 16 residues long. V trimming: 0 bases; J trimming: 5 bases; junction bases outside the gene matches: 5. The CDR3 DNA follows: TGTGCCAGCAGCGTAGACAGGGGGCTTGGGACCGGGGAGCTGTTTTTT. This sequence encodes CASSVDRGLGTGELFF.

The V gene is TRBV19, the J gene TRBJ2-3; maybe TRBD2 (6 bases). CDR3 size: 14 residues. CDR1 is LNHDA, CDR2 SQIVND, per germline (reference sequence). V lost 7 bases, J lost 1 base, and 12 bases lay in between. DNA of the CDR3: TGTGCCAGTACCGGGGGAGGTGGCACAGATACGCAGTATTTT. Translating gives CASTGGGGTDTQYF.

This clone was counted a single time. The CDR3 bases are TGTGCCAGCAGCCAAATAGCGGTAGACTACAATGAGCAGTTCTTC. Encoded protein: CASSQIAVDYNEQFF. This chain uses TRBV5-4 with TRBJ2-1, with D possibly TRBD2 on 6 matching bases. The germline CDR1 and CDR2 sequences are SGHNT and YYREEE (reference sequence). The CDR3 sequence is 15 residues long. V dropped 4 bases and J dropped 3 bases, with 14 bases sitting between them.

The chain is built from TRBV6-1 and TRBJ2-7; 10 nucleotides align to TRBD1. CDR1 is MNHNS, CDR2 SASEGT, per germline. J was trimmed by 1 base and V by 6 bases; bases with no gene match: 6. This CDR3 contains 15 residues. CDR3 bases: TGTGCCAGCAGAGAACTGGGACAGGGGTCCTACGAGCAGTACTTC. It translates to CASRELGQGSYEQYF.

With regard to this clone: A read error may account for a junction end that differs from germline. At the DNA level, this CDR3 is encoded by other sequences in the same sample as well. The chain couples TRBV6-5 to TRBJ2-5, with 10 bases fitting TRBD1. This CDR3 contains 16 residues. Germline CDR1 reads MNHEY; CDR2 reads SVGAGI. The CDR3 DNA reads TGCGCCAGCAGTTACTCAGTGACAGGGGGCTGGGAGACCCAGTACTTC. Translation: CASSYSVTGGWETQYF.

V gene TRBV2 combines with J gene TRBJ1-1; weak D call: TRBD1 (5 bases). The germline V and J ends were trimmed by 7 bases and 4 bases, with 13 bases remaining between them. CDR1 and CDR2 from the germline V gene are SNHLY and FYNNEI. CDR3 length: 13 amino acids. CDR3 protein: CASKLRGGTEAFF. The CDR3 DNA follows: TGTGCCAGCAAACTTAGGGGTGGCACTGAAGCTTTCTTT.

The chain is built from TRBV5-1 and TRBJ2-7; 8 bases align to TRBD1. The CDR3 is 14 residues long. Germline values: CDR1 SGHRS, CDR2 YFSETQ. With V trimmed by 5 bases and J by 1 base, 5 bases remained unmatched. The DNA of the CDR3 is TGCGCCAGCAGGCGGACAGGGAAGTCCTACGAGCAGTACTTC. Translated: CASRRTGKSYEQYF.

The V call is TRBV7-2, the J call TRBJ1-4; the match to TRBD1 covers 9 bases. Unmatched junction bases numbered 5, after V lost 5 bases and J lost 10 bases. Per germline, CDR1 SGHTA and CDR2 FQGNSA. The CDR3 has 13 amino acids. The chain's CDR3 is CASSETGGGKLFF. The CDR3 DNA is TGTGCCAGCAGCGAGACAGGGGGGGGAAAACTGTTTTTT. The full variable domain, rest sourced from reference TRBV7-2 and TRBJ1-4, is GAGVSQSPSNKVTEKGKDVELRCDPISGHTALYWYRQSLGQGLEFLIYFQGNSAPDKSGLPSDRFSAERTGGSVSTLTIQRTQQEDSAVYLCASSETGGGKLFFGSGTQLSVL.

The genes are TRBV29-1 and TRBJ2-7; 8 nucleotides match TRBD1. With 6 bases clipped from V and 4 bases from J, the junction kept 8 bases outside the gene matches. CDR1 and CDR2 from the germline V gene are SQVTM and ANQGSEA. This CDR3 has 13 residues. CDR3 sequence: CSVGTGMPYEQYF. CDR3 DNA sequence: TGCAGCGTCGGGACAGGAATGCCTTACGAGCAGTACTTC.

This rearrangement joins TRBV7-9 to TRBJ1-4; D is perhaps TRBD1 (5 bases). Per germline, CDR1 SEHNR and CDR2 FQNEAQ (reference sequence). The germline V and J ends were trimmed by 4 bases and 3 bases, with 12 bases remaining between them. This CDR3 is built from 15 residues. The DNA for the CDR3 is TGTGCCAGCAGCTCTTCTTTAGGGGCTAATGAAAAACTGTTTTTT. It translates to CASSSSLGANEKLFF.